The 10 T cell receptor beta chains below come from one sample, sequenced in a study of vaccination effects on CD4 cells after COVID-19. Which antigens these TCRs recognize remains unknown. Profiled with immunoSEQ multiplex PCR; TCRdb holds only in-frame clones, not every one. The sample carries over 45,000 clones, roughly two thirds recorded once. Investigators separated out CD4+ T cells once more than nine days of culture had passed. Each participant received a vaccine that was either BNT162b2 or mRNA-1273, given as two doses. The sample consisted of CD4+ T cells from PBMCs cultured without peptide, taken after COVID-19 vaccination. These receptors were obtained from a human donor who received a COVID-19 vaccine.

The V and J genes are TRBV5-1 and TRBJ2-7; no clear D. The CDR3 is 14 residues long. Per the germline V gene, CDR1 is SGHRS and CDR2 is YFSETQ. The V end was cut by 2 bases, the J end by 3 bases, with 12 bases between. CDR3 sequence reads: CASSFTESYYEQYF. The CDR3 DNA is TGCGCCAGCAGCTTCACAGAAAGTTACTACGAGCAGTACTTC.

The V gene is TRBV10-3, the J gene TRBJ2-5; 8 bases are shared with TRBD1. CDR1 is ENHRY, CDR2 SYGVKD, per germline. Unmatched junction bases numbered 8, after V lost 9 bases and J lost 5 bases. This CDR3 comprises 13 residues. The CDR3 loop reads CAIRQGFYETQYF. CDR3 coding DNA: TGTGCCATAAGACAGGGGTTTTACGAGACCCAGTACTTC.

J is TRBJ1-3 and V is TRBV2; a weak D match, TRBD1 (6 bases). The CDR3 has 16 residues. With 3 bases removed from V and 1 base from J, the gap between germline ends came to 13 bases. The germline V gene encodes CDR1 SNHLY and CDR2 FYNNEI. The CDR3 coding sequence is TGTGCCAGCAGTGAGGGCAGGGGAGTTTCTGGAAACACCATATATTTT. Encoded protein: CASSEGRGVSGNTIYF. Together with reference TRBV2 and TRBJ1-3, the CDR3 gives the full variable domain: EPEVTQTPSHQVTQMGQEVILRCVPISNHLYFYWYRQILGQKVEFLVSFYNNEISEKSEIFDDQFSVERPDGSNFTLKIRSTKLEDSAMYFCASSEGRGVSGNTIYFGEGSWLTVV.

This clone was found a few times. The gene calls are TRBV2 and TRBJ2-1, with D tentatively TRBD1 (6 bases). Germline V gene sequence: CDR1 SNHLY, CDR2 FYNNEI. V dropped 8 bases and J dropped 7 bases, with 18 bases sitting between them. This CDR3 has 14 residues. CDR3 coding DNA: TGTGCCAGCTTGATACAGGGTGGGTCTAATGAGCAGTTCTTC. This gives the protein CASLIQGGSNEQFF.

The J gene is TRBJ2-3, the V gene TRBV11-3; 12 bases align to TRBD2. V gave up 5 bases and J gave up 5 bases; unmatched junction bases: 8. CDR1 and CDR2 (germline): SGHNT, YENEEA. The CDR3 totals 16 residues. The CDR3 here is CASSPRLAGEGDTQYF. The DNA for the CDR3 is TGTGCCAGCAGCCCCAGACTAGCGGGAGAAGGAGATACGCAGTATTTT. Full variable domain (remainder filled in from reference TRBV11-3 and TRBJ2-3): EAGVVQSPRYKIIEKKQPVAFWCNPISGHNTLYWYLQNLGQGPELLIRYENEEAVDDSQLPKDRFSAERLKGVDSTLKIQPAELGDSAVYLCASSPRLAGEGDTQYFGPGTRLTVL.

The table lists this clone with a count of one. CDR3 DNA: TGTGCCAGCAGCTTGACAGGGGCAGAGACCCAGTACTTC. It codes for CASSLTGAETQYF. This chain uses TRBV5-6 with TRBJ2-5, with 7 bases matching TRBD1. With V trimmed by 1 base and J by 4 bases, 1 base remained unmatched. Germline loops: CDR1 SGHDT, CDR2 YYEEEE. This CDR3 is 13 amino acids long. Supplemented by reference TRBV5-6 and TRBJ2-5, the full variable domain reads DAGVTQSPTHLIKTRGQQVTLRCSPKSGHDTVSWYQQALGQGPQFIFQYYEEEERQRGNFPDRFSGHQFPNYSSELNVNALLLGDSALYLCASSLTGAETQYFGPGTRLLVL.

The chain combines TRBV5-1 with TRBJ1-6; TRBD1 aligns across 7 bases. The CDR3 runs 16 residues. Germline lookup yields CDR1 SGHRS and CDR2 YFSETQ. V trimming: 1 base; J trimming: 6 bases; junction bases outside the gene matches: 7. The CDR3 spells CASSLQLGQLNSPLHF. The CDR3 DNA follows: TGCGCCAGCAGCTTGCAATTGGGACAGCTTAATTCACCCCTCCACTTT.

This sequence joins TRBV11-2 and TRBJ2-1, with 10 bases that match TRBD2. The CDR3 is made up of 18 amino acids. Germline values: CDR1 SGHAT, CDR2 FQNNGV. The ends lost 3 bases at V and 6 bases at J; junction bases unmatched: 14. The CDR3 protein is CASSFMPASGSVGNEQFF. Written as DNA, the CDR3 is TGTGCCAGCAGCTTCATGCCGGCTAGCGGGAGCGTGGGCAATGAGCAGTTCTTC.

The CDR3 DNA sequence: TGCGCCAGCAGCTTGACAGGGCGGGCAGATACGCAGTATTTT. Its protein product is CASSLTGRADTQYF. This rearrangement joins TRBV5-1 to TRBJ2-3; D may be TRBD1 (6 bases). The germline V and J ends were trimmed by 1 base and 4 bases, with 10 bases remaining between them. CDR3 length equals 14 residues. Germline lookup yields CDR1 SGHRS and CDR2 YFSETQ. The variable domain in full, with the rest retrieved from reference TRBV5-1 and TRBJ2-3, is KAGVTQTPRYLIKTRGQQVTLSCSPISGHRSVSWYQQTPGQGLQFLFEYFSETQRNKGNFPGRFSGRQFSNSRSEMNVSTLELGDSALYLCASSLTGRADTQYFGPGTRLTVL.

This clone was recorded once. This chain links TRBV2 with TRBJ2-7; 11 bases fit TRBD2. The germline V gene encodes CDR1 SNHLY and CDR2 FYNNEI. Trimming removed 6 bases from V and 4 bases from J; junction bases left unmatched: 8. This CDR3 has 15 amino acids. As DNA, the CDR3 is TGTGCCAGCAGAGAACTAGCGGGAGCGAAGTACGAGCAGTACTTC. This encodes CASRELAGAKYEQYF. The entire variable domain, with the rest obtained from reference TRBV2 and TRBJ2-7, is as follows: EPEVTQTPSHQVTQMGQEVILRCVPISNHLYFYWYRQILGQKVEFLVSFYNNEISEKSEIFDDQFSVERPDGSNFTLKIRSTKLEDSAMYFCASRELAGAKYEQYFGPGTRLTVT.